This T cell receptor beta chain was identified in a study of blood T cell repertoires in COVID-19. Produced via immunoSEQ multiplex PCR; TCRdb's table is partial and in-frame only. The sample includes fewer than 150,000 clones, about 90% seen only once; the top ten take 18%. The CDR3 spans 14 residues. The junction had 8 bases not matched to a gene; V was cut back by 5 bases and J by 4 bases. Germline V gives CDR1 GTSNPN, CDR2 SVGIG (reference sequence). Specimen: peripheral blood. J is TRBJ1-2 and V is TRBV30; TRBD1 aligns across 9 bases. The TCR comes from a woman between 45 and 65 years old who had recovered from COVID-19. CDR3 coding DNA: TGTGCCTGGGCCTGGGGACAGGGTGGCTATGGCTACACCTTC. As protein: CAWAWGQGGYGYTF.